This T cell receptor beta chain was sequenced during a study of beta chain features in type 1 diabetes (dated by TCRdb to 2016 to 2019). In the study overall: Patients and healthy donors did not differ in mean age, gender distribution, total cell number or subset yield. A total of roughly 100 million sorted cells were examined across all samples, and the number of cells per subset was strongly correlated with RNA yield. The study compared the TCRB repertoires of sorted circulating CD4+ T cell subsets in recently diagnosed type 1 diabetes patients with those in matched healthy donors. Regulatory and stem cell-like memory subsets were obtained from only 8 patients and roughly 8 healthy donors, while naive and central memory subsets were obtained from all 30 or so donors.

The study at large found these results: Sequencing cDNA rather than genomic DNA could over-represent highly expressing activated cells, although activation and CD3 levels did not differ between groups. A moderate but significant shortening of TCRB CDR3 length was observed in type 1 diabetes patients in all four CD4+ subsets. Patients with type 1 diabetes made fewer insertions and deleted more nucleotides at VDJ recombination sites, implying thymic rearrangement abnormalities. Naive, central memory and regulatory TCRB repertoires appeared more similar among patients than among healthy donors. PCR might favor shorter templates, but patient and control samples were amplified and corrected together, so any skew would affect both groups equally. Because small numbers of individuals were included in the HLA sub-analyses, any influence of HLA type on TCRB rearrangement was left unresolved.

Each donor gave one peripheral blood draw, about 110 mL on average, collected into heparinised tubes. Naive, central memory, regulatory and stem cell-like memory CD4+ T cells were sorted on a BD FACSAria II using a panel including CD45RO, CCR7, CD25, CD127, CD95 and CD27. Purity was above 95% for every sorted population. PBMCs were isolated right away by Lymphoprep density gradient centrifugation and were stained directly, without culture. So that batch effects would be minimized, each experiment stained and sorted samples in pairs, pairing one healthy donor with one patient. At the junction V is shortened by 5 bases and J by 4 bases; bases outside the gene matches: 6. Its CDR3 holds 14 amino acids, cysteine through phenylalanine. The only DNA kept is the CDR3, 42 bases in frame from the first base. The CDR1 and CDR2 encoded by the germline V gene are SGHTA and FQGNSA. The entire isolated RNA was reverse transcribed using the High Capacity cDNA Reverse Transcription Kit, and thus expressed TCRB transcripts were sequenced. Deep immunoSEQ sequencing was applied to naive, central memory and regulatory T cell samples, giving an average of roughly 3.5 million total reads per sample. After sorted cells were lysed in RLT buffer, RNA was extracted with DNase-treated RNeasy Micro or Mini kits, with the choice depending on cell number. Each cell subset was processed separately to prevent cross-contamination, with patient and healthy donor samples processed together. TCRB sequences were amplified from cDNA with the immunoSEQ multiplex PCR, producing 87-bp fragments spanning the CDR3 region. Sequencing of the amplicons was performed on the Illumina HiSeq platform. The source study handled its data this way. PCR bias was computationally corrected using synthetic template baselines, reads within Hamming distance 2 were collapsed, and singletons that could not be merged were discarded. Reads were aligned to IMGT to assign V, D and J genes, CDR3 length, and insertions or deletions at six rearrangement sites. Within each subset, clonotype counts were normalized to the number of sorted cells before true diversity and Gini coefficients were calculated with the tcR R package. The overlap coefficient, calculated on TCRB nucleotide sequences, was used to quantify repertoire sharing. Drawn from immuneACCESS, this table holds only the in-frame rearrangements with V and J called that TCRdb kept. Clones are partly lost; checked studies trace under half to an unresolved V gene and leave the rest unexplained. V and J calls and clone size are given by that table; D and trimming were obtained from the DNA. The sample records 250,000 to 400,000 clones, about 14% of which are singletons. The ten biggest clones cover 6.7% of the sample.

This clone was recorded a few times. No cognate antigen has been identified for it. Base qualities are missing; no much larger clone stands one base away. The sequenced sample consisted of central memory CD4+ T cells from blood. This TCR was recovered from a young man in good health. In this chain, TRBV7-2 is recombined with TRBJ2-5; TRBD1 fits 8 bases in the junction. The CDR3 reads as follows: CASSRQGSRETQYF. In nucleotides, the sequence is TGTGCCAGCAGCCGACAGGGGTCCAGAGAGACCCAGTACTTC.